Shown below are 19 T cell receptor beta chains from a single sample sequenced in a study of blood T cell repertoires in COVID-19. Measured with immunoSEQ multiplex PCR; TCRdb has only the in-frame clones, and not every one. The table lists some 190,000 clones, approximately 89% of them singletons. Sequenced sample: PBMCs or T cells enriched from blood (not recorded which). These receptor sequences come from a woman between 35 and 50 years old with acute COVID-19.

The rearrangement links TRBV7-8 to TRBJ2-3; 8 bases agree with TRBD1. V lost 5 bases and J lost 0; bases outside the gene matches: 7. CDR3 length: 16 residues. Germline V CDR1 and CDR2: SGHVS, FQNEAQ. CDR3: CASSPRTGSSTDTQYF. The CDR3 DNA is TGTGCCAGCAGCCCCCGGACAGGGTCTAGCACAGATACGCAGTATTTT.

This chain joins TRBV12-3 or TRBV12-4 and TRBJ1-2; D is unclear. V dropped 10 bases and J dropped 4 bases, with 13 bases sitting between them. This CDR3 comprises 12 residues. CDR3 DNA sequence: TGTGCCACCCTATCCCCTGGCTATGGCTACACCTTC. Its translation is CATLSPGYGYTF.

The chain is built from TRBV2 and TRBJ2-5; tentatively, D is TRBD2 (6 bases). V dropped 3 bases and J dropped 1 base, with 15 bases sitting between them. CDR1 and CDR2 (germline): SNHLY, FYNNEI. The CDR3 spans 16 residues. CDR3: CASSEVIAETQETQYF. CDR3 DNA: TGTGCCAGCAGTGAGGTGATAGCGGAGACCCAAGAGACCCAGTACTTC.

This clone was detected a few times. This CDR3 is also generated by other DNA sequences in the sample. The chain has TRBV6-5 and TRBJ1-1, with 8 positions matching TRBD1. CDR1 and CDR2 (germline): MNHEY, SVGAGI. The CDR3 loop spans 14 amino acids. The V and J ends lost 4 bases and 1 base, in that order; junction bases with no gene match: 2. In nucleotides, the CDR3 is TGTGCCAGCAGTTCCGGGACAGGGAACACTGAAGCTTTCTTT. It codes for CASSSGTGNTEAFF.

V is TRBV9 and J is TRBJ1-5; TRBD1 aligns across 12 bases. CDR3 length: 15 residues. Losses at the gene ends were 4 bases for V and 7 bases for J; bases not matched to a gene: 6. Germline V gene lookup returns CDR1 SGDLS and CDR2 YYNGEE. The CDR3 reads CASSPGGTGGQPQHF. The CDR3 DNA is TGTGCCAGCAGCCCTGGGGGGACAGGGGGCCAGCCCCAGCATTTT.

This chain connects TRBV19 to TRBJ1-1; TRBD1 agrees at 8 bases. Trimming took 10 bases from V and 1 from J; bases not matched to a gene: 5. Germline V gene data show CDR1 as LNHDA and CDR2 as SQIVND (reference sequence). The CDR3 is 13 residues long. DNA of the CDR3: TGTGCCACAAGGACAGGGTCGAACACTGAAGCTTTCTTT. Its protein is CATRTGSNTEAFF.

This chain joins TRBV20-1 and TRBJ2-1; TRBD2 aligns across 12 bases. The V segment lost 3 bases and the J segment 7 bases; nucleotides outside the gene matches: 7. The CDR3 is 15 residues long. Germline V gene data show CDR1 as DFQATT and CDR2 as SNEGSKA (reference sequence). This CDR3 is CSASRLAGGWNEQFF. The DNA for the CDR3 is TGCAGTGCTAGTCGGCTAGCGGGAGGGTGGAATGAGCAGTTCTTC.

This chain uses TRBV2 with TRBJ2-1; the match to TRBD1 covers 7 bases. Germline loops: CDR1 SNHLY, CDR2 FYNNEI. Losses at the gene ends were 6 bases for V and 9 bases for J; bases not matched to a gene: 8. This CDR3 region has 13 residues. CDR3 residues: CASSLHRDSEQFF. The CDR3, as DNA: TGTGCCAGCAGCCTCCACAGGGACAGTGAGCAGTTCTTC.

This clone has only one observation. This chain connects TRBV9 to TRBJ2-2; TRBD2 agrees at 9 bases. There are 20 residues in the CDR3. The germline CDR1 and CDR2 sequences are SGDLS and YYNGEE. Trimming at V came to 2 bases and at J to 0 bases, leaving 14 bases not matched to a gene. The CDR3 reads CASSVFFLAGGYANTGELFF. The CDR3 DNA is TGTGCCAGCAGCGTCTTCTTTTTGGCGGGGGGGTACGCGAACACCGGGGAGCTGTTTTTT.

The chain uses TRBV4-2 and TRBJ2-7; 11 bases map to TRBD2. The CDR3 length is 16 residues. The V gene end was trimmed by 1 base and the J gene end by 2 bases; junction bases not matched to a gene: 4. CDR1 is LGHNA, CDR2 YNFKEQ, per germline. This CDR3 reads CASSQVGTSGAYEQYF. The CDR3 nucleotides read TGTGCCAGCAGCCAAGTGGGGACTAGCGGAGCCTACGAGCAGTACTTC.

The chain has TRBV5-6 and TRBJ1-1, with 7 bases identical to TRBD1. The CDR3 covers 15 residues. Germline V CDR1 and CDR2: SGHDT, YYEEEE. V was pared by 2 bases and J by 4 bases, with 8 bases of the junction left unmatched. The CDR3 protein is CASSFKGSGGTEAFF. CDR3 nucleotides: TGTGCCAGCAGCTTCAAGGGGTCAGGGGGCACTGAAGCTTTCTTT.

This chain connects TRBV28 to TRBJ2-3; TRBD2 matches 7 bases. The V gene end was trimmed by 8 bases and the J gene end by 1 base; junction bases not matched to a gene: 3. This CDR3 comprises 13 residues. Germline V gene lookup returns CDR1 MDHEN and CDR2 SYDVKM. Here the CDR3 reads CASVSGGTDTQYF. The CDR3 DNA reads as TGTGCCAGCGTCAGCGGGGGCACAGATACGCAGTATTTT.

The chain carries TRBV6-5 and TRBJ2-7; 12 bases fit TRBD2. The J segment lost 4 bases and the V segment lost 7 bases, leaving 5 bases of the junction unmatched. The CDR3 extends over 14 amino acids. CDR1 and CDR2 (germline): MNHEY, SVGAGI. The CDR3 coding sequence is TGTGCCAGCAAGCTAGCGGGAGGGCCTTACGAGCAGTACTTC. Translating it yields CASKLAGGPYEQYF.

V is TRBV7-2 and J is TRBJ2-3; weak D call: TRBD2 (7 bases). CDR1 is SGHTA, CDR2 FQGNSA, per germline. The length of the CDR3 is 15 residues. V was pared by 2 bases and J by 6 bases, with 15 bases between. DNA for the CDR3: TGTGCCAGCAGCTTATGGGGGGGCCTTACCGATACGCAGTATTTT. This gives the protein CASSLWGGLTDTQYF.

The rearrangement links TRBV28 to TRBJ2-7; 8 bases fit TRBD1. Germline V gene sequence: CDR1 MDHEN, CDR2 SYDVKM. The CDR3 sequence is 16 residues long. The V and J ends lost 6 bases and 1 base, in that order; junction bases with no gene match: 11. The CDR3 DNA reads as TGTGCCAGCAGCCCCCGGACAGGGAGTGGATCCTACGAGCAGTACTTC. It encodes CASSPRTGSGSYEQYF.

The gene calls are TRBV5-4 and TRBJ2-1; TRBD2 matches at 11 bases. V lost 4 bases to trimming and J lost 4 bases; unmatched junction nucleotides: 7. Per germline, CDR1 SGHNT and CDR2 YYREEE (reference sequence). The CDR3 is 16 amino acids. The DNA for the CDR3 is TGTGCCAGCAGCACCACTAGCGGGAGTAGATACAATGAGCAGTTCTTC. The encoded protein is CASSTTSGSRYNEQFF.

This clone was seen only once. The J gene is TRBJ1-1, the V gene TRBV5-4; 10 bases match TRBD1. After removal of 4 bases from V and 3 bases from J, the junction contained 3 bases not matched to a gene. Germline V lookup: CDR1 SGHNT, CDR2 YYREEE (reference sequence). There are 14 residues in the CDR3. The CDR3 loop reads CASSLDRGHTEAFF. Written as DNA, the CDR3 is TGTGCCAGCAGCCTAGACAGGGGGCACACTGAAGCTTTCTTT.

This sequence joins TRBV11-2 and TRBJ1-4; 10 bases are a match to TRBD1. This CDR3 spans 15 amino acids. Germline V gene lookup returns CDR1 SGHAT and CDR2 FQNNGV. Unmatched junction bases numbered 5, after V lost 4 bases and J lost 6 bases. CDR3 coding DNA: TGTGCCAGCAGCTCCTCGACAGGGGGCTATGAAAAACTGTTTTTT. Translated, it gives CASSSSTGGYEKLFF. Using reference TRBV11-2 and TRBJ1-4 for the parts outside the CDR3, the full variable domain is EAGVAQSPRYKIIEKRQSVAFWCNPISGHATLYWYQQILGQGPKLLIQFQNNGVVDDSQLPKDRFSAERLKGVDSTLKIQPAKLEDSAVYLCASSSSTGGYEKLFFGSGTQLSVL.

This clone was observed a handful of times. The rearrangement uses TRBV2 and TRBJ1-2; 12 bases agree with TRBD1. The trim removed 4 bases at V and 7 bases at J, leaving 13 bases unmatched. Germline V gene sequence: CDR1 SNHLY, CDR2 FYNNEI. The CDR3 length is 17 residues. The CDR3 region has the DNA TGTGCCAGCAGTGCCCTCCTTCCGGGACAGGGGGCCTCTGGCTACACCTTC. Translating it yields CASSALLPGQGASGYTF.